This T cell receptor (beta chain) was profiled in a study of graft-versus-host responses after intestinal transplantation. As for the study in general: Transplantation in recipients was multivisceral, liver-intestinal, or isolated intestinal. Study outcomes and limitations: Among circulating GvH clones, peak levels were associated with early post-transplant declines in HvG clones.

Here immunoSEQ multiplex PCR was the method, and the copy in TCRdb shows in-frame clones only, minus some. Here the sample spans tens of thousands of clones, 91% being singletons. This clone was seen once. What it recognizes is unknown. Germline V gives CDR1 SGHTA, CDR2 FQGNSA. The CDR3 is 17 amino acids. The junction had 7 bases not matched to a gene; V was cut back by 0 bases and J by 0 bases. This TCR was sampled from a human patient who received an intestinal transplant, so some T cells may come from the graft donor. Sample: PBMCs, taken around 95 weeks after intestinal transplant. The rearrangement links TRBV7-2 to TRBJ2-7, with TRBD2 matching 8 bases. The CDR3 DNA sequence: TGTGCCAGCAGCTTAGCGCTGGTAGCGGGGAGCTCCTACGAGCAGTACTTC. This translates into CASSLALVAGSSYEQYF.